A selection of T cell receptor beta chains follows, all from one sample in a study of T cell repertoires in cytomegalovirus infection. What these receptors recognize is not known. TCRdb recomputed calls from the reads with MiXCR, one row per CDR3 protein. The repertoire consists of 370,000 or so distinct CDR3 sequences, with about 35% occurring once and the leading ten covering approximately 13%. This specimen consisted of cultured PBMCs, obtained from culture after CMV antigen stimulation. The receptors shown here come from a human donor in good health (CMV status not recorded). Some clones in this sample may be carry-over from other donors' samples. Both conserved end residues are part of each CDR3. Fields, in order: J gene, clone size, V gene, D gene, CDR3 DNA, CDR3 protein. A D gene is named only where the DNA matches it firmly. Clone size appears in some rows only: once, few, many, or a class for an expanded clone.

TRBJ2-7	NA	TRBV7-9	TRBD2	TGTGCCAGCAGCACTAGCGGGATCGCCTACGAGCAGTACTTC	CASSTSGIAYEQYF
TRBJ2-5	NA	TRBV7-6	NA	TGTGCCAGCAGCTGGCAAGATCGGGAAGAGACCCAGTACTTC	CASSWQDREETQYF
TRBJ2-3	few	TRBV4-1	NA	TGCGCCAGCAGTTGGGTGGGAGACCCTAGCACAGATACGCAGTATTTT	CASSWVGDPSTDTQYF
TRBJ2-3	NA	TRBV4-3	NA	TGCGCCAGCAGCCAAAACGGACGCACAGATACGCAGTATTTT	CASSQNGRTDTQYF
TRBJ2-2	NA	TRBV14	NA	TGTGCCAGCAGCCAAGTAGTGACAATAACCGGGGAGCTGTTTTTT	CASSQVVTITGELFF
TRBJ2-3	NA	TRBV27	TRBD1	TGTGCCAGCAGCAGACGGTGGACAGGGAGCACAGATACGCAGTATTTT	CASSRRWTGSTDTQYF
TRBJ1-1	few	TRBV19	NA	TGTGCCAGTAGTATTGGCCAGAACACTGAAGCTTTCTTT	CASSIGQNTEAFF
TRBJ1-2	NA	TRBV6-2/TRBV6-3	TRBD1	TGTGCCAGCAGAGATCCTCGCCGGGACAGGGGCTTCGGCTACACCTTC	CASRDPRRDRGFGYTF
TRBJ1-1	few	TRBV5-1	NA	TGCGCCAGCAGTTCAGGCGGGTCCATGAACACTGAAGCTTTCTTT	CASSSGGSMNTEAFF
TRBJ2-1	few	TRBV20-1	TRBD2	TGCAGTGCCGGGGAGGGCCAGCGAGGTGAGCAGTTCTTC	CSAGEGQRGEQFF
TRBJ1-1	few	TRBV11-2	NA	TGTGCCAGCAGCTTAGGGGGCAGAAGAGACACTGAAGCTTTCTTT	CASSLGGRRDTEAFF
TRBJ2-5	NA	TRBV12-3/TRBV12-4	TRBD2	TGTGCCAGCAGTTTACAACTAGCGGGAATACAAGAGACCCAGTACTTC	CASSLQLAGIQETQYF
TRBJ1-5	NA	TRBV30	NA	TGTGCCTGGAGTACTCCGGGACCGAATCATCAGCCCCAGCATTTT	CAWSTPGPNHQPQHF
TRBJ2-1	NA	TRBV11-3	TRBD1	TGTGCCAGCAGCCGCCGCGGACAGGGGCTCTCATCGAGCTCCTACAATGAGCAGTTCTTC	CASSRRGQGLSSSSYNEQFF
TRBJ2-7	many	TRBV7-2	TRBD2	TGTGCCAGCAGCAGGACTAGCGGGACACCTACCTACGAGCAGTACTTC	CASSRTSGTPTYEQYF
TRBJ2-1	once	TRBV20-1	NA	TGCAGTGCTAGCCCTCTAGTTGAGCAGTTCTTC	CSASPLVEQFF
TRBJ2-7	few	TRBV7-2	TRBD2	TGTGCCAGCAGCTACTCTAGCGGGAGTTACGAGCAGTACTTC	CASSYSSGSYEQYF
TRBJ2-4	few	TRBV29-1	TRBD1	TGCAGCGTTGGTGGGACAGGGCCAGGAAACATTCAGTACTTC	CSVGGTGPGNIQYF
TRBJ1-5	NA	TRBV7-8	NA	TGTGCCAGCAGCGGGGTACCCCCCCATCAGTGGGGTATGGGATATAGCAATCAGCCCCAGCATTTT	CASSGVPPHQWGMGYSNQPQHF
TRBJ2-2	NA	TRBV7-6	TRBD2	TGTGCCAGCAGCTTAAGGCTTAGCGGGGGGTACACCGGGGAGCTGTTTTTT	CASSLRLSGGYTGELFF
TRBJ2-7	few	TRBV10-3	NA	TGTGCCATCAGTGAGGGGGGTGTAGGGCTGTACTTC	CAISEGGVGLYF
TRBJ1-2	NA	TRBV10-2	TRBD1	TGCGCCAGCACCTCCCATATACAGGGGGGTACCTCACTGGGTACTGGCTACACCTTC	CASTSHIQGGTSLGTGYTF
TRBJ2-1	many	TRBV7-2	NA	TGTGCCAGCAGCTTAAGGAGCGGCTCCTACAATGAGCAGTTCTTC	CASSLRSGSYNEQFF
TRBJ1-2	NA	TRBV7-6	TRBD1	TGTGCCAGCAGCTTAGATGGGACAGGGGAAAACTATGGCTACACCTTC	CASSLDGTGENYGYTF
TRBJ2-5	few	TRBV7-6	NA	TGTGCCAGCACTTCGTGGGGTGGGGAGACCCAGTACTTC	CASTSWGGETQYF
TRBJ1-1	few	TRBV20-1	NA	TGCAGTGCTAGAGATTTTGGAAAAACTGAAGCTTTCTTT	CSARDFGKTEAFF
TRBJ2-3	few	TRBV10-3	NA	TGTGCCATCAGTGAGCTATCAGTAGGCACAGATACGCAGTATTTT	CAISELSVGTDTQYF
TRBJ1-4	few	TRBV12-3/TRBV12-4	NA	TGTGCCAGCAGCTCCGGGACCGACGAAAAACTGTTTTTT	CASSSGTDEKLFF
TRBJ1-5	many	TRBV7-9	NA	TGTGCCAGCAGCATTGGGGTGCAGCCCCAGCATTTT	CASSIGVQPQHF
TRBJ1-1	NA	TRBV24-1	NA	TGTGCCACCAGTGCGGGGGGGAACACTGAAGCTTTCTTT	CATSAGGNTEAFF
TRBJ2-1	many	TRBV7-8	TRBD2	TGTGCCAGCAGCCTAAGGCGGGAGATCGACGGCAATGAGCAGTTCTTC	CASSLRREIDGNEQFF
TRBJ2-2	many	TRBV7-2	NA	TGTGCCAGCAGCTTACTGAACACCGGGGAGCTGTTTTTT	CASSLLNTGELFF